This TCR beta chain was documented in a study of cytomegalovirus exposure and HLA in healthy donors. Study-wide context: HLA-typed donors were the source of some 85 million unique TCRs, which an early data release held.

Primers: 60 Vbeta forward and 13 Jbeta reverse. TCRdb's copy holds only in-frame clones and misses some; the assay was immunoSEQ multiplex PCR. The sample lists roughly 150,000 clones, 65% to 80% occurring once. Study results and limitations: Presence/absence results assume similar sequencing depth per donor, which may not hold. In a later analysis, an Asian-associated ancestry cluster reportedly showed fewer N-insertions than the 666-donor mean. The study put 150 or so TCR beta chains on its list as cytomegalovirus-associated.

As to this clone: Its matching antigen is unknown.

CDR3 length: 16 residues. Germline-derived CDR1 and CDR2 are MNHEY and SMNVEV (reference sequence). The junction had 7 bases not matched to a gene; V was cut back by 6 bases and J by 0 bases. This receptor was obtained from a woman between 35 and 50 years old in good health and CMV-seropositive. The sample was PBMCs. V is TRBV27 and J is TRBJ2-2, with 7 bases identical to TRBD2. CDR3 nucleotide sequence: TGTGCCAGCAGGACGGGGGGAACGTCGAACACCGGGGAGCTGTTTTTT. Protein sequence: CASRTGGTSNTGELFF.